The 21 T cell receptor beta chains given below trace back to one sample, sequenced in a study of tumor-infiltrating lymphocytes in primary liver carcinoma. TCR beta cDNA was made from 450 to 600 ng total RNA with a constant-region primer. Slightly modified ARM-PCR with three nested multiplex PCR rounds yielded TCR beta libraries. For around 10 cycles apiece, the opening two PCR rounds ran with TRBV1-TRBV30 forward primers and a C-beta reverse primer. Each CDR3 protein is one row after TCRdb ran MiXCR on the multiplex PCR reads. Of around 170,000 distinct CDR3 sequences listed, about 60% are singletons. RNA isolated from unsorted whole blood supplied the blood RNA, with germline DNA also extracted. What was sequenced was peripheral blood. Receptors were obtained from a man aged 35 to 55 with primary liver carcinoma and hepatitis B virus infection.

The CDR3 reads CASSLVGQGARTGTGELFF. DNA for the CDR3: TGTGCCAGCAGCTTGGTAGGACAGGGGGCCCGTACGGGGACCGGGGAGCTGTTTTTT. The rearrangement links TRBV5-4 to TRBJ2-2; 11 bases are a match to TRBD1. CDR1 and CDR2 from the germline V gene are SGHNT and YYREEE (reference sequence). V lost 0 bases to trimming and J lost 5 bases; unmatched junction nucleotides: 12. This CDR3 has 19 residues.

This clonotype was recorded only once. A read error may account for a junction end that differs from germline. J is TRBJ2-3 and V is TRBV12-3 or TRBV12-4; D gene ambiguous. CDR3 length: 15 residues. CDR3: CAGSSHPDGADTQYF. The CDR3 DNA reads as TGTGCCGGCAGCTCACACCCCGACGGAGCAGATACGCAGTATTTT.

This chain uses TRBV28 with TRBJ2-3; 8 bases fit TRBD1. The CDR3 extends over 15 amino acids. The V segment lost 9 bases and the J segment 2 bases; nucleotides outside the gene matches: 10. The V gene's germline CDR1 is MDHEN and CDR2 SYDVKM. The DNA of the CDR3 is TGTGCCAGGAGCCAGGGGGCGAGGGCCACAGATACGCAGTATTTT. It codes for CARSQGARATDTQYF.

The genes are TRBV5-4 and TRBJ1-4; 10 nucleotides agree with TRBD1. V lost 4 bases to trimming and J lost 5 bases; unmatched junction nucleotides: 5. The CDR3 contains 15 residues. CDR1 and CDR2 from the germline V gene are SGHNT and YYREEE (reference sequence). This chain's CDR3 is CASSPRTGGNEKLFF. The CDR3 DNA reads TGTGCCAGCAGCCCAAGGACAGGGGGGAATGAAAAACTGTTTTTT.

Concerning this clonotype: One end of the junction varies from germline; a read error may be responsible. V and J are TRBV11-1 and TRBJ2-7, with TRBD2 matching over 8 bases. CDR3 length equals 15 residues. The germline CDR1 and CDR2 sequences are SGHAT and FQDESV (reference sequence). The DNA of the CDR3 is TGCGCCAACAGCCCCACTCCGGGACTAGCCTACGAGCAGTACTTC. This sequence encodes CANSPTPGLAYEQYF.

The J gene is TRBJ1-1, the V gene TRBV10-3; D possibly corresponds to TRBD1 (5 bases). With 3 bases removed from V and 7 bases from J, the gap between germline ends came to 12 bases. The V gene's germline CDR1 is ENHRY and CDR2 SYGVKD. The CDR3 is made up of 13 amino acids. In DNA form, the CDR3 reads TGTGCCATCAGTGAAGAGGGGTACTGTGAAGCTTTCTTT. Its protein is CAISEEGYCEAFF.

This clonotype showed up just a few times. The chain joins TRBV4-2 to TRBJ2-7, with TRBD1 as a possible D gene (5 bases). Per germline, CDR1 LGHNA and CDR2 YNFKEQ. CDR3 length: 15 amino acids. The germline V and J ends were trimmed by 4 bases and 3 bases, with 16 bases remaining between them. This chain's CDR3 is CASSLDLDRGYEQYF. CDR3 sequence (DNA): TGTGCCAGCAGCCTAGACCTCGATAGGGGCTACGAGCAGTACTTC.

The V gene is TRBV7-9, the J gene TRBJ2-3; D is uncertain. Trimming removed 5 bases from V and 4 bases from J, with 13 bases in between. CDR1 and CDR2 (germline): SEHNR, FQNEAQ (reference sequence). The CDR3 runs to 14 residues. The CDR3 is CASSPWASADTQYF. The CDR3 nucleotides read TGTGCCAGCAGCCCGTGGGCCAGCGCAGATACGCAGTATTTT.

This chain links TRBV11-2 with TRBJ2-7; no definite D call. The CDR3 extends over 14 amino acids. V lost 5 bases to trimming and J lost 9 bases, with 20 bases between them. CDR1 and CDR2 from the germline V gene are SGHAT and FQNNGV. CDR3 DNA sequence: TGTGCCAGCAGCCTACTTAGGGAATCCTATGGGCAGTACTTC. This gives the protein CASSLLRESYGQYF.

This clonotype was seen just once. The chain joins TRBV27 to TRBJ2-3, with D perhaps TRBD1 (6 bases). Germline CDR1 reads MNHEY; CDR2 reads SMNVEV (reference sequence). The CDR3 has 14 residues. V dropped 4 bases and J dropped 2 bases, with 10 bases sitting between them. The CDR3 sequence is CASSWGLLTDTQYF. The CDR3 DNA reads TGTGCCAGCAGTTGGGGGCTCCTCACAGATACGCAGTATTTT.

V is TRBV10-2 and J is TRBJ2-2; weak D call: TRBD2 (5 bases). The CDR3 is 17 amino acids. Germline CDR1 and CDR2: WSHSY and SAAADI. Between the trimmed V and J ends, which lost 4 bases and 6 bases, there was a span of 21 bases. The CDR3 reads CASSVILLVSLAGELFF. In DNA form, the CDR3 reads TGCGCCAGCAGTGTAATCTTACTAGTCTCCCTGGCCGGGGAGCTGTTTTTT.

The table lists this clonotype with a few counts. V is TRBV6-1 and J is TRBJ2-4, with a possible D match to TRBD1 (6 bases). The CDR3 runs to 16 residues. Germline loops: CDR1 MNHNS, CDR2 SASEGT. V lost 1 base, J lost 6 bases, and 16 bases lay in between. This CDR3 reads CASSEELFRTVNIQYF. CDR3 coding DNA: TGTGCCAGCAGTGAAGAGTTATTCAGGACAGTAAACATTCAGTACTTC.

This clonotype was picked up one time. The chain carries TRBV10-1 and TRBJ2-2; TRBD2 agrees at 7 bases. The V and J ends lost 7 bases and 7 bases, in that order; junction bases with no gene match: 6. There are 13 residues in the CDR3. The germline gives CDR1 WNHNN, CDR2 SYGVQD (reference sequence). CDR3 in amino acids: CASKEREGGELFF. For the CDR3, the DNA is TGCGCCAGCAAAGAGAGGGAGGGCGGGGAGCTGTTTTTT.

Of note for this clonotype: One end of the junction varies from germline; a read error may be responsible. V gene TRBV12-3 or TRBV12-4 combines with J gene TRBJ2-7; possible D gene TRBD1, 6 bases. This CDR3 has 13 amino acids. CDR3 loop: CVSSFAGEYEQYF. CDR3 DNA: TGTGTCAGCAGTTTTGCAGGGGAATACGAGCAGTACTTC.

A word on this clonotype: As the CDR3 is not closed by the conserved phenylalanine or tryptophan, this likely results from a read error. Because the CDR3's place on the DNA is in doubt, the DNA is left out and the CDR3 is given as listed by TCRdb. The J gene is TRBJ2-3, the V gene TRBV4-1. Per the germline V gene, CDR1 is MGHRA and CDR2 is YSYEKL. Ends included, the CDR3 has 14 residues. CDR3: CASSQGQTTDTRYL.

This chain joins TRBV12-3 or TRBV12-4 and TRBJ2-7; TRBD1 or TRBD2 may be the D gene (6 bases each). V lost 2 bases and J 3 bases, leaving 11 bases between the germline ends. The CDR3 has 14 amino acids. CDR3 in amino acids: CASSLSGASYEQYF. In DNA form, the CDR3 reads TGTGCCAGCAGTTTATCGGGGGCTAGCTACGAGCAGTACTTC.

This clonotype was counted at least ten times. This chain connects TRBV11-2 to TRBJ2-7, with 8 bases matching TRBD2. Germline lookup yields CDR1 SGHAT and CDR2 FQNNGV. This CDR3 region has 14 residues. V shed 4 bases, J shed 5 bases, and the junction held 7 bases outside the gene matches. The CDR3, as DNA: TGTGCCAGCAGCTGGGGACTAGAGGTCCACGAGCAGTACTTC. Protein: CASSWGLEVHEQYF.

The V call is TRBV4-1, the J call TRBJ2-7; possibly TRBD2 for D (5 bases). Germline loops: CDR1 MGHRA, CDR2 YSYEKL. The V gene lost 8 bases and the J gene lost 2 bases, with 16 bases spanning the gap. CDR3 length: 14 amino acids. CDR3 DNA: TGCGCCAGCGCTCTGGCCGGGGTCCCCTACGAGCAGTACTTC. Translating gives CASALAGVPYEQYF.

This clonotype was detected many times. The chain recombines TRBV11-2 with TRBJ2-5; 16 bases are a match to TRBD2. The trim removed 4 bases at V and 3 bases at J, leaving 11 bases unmatched. Germline assignment: CDR1 SGHAT and CDR2 FQNNGV. This CDR3 has 19 residues. This CDR3 is CASSSGTSGRASEEETQYF. In DNA form, the CDR3 reads TGTGCCAGCAGCTCCGGGACTAGCGGGAGGGCCAGTGAGGAAGAGACCCAGTACTTC.

Only a few counts were recorded for this clonotype. The rearrangement joins TRBV4-1 to TRBJ2-7; 7 bases match TRBD2. This CDR3 has 15 amino acids. J gave up 5 bases and V 1 base, and 8 bases lay outside the gene matches. Germline CDR1 MGHRA, CDR2 YSYEKL. In DNA form, the CDR3 reads TGCGCCAGCAGCCAAGGGGTCGGGAGCGGGAACGAGCAGTACTTC. Translated, it gives CASSQGVGSGNEQYF.

To note about this clonotype: A read error may produce the germline difference seen at one junction end. The chain combines TRBV29-1 with TRBJ1-2; D gene unclear. The CDR3 consists of 12 residues. Germline-derived CDR1 and CDR2 are SQVTM and ANQGSEA. The CDR3 protein is CGVGSRLYGYTF. In DNA form, the CDR3 reads TGCGGCGTTGGTAGCAGACTCTATGGCTACACCTTC.